This paragraph covers one TCR beta chain sequence. Its target is not known. Libraries were prepared by immunoSEQ multiplex PCR; TCRdb keeps only in-frame clonotypes and omits some of them. The sample includes more than 95,000 clones, 75% to 90% seen only once; the top ten take roughly 4%. This sample stems from a study of T cell responses to AZD1222 COVID-19 vaccine. Findings of the study overall: Targeting of unmutated variant regions was reportedly seen in nearly half of spike-specific TCRs.

The material was peripheral blood, obtained 28 days after the second AZD1222 dose. This TCR was recovered from an adult who received the AZD1222 COVID-19 vaccine.

CDR3 DNA sequence: TGTGCCAGCAGCTCCGCCCTTAGCAATCAGCCCCAGCATTTT. Protein product: CASSSALSNQPQHF. This chain uses TRBV27 with TRBJ1-5; D is undetermined. The CDR3 covers 14 residues. Trimming stripped 6 bases from V and 0 bases from J, with 9 bases between. Per the germline V gene, CDR1 is MNHEY and CDR2 is SMNVEV (reference sequence).